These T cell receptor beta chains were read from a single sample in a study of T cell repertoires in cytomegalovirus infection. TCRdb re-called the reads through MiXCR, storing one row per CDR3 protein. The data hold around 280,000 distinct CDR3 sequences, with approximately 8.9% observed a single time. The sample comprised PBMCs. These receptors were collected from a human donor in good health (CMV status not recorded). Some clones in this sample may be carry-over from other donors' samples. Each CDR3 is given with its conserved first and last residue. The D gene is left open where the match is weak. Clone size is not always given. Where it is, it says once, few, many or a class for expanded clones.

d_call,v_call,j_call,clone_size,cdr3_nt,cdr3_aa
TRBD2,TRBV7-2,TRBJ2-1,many,TGTGCCAGCAGCTCCCGGGTGGGGCTAGCGGGGGTGGGTGAGCAGTTCTTC,CASSSRVGLAGVGEQFF
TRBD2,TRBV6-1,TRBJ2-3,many,TGTGCCAGCAGTGACGGGGGACTAGCGGGTCGTACAGATACGCAGTATTTT,CASSDGGLAGRTDTQYF
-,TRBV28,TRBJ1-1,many,TGTGCCAGCAGTCGCTCAGGGTTCCTGGGCACTGAAGCTTTCTTT,CASSRSGFLGTEAFF
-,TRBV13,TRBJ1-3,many,TGTGCCAGCAGTAATTATGGCCTCTCTGGAAACACCATATATTTT,CASSNYGLSGNTIYF
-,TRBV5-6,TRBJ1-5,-,TGTGCCAGCAGCGACAGTGCGGGCAATCAGCCCCAGCATTTT,CASSDSAGNQPQHF
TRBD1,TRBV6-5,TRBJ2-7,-,TGTGCCAGCAGTCAGGACAGGGACCGGACTCGGGAGCAGTACTTC,CASSQDRDRTREQYF
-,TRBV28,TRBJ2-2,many,TGTGCCAGCAGTTGGGTTGATGGGGGTCAAAACACCGGGGAGCTGTTTTTT,CASSWVDGGQNTGELFF
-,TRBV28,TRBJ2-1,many,TGTGCCAGCAGTTATCCGTTTTCGTCGGGTAACAATGAGCAGTTCTTC,CASSYPFSSGNNEQFF
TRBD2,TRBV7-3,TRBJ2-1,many,TGTGCCAGCAGCCGGGACCCCCCCTCCGGGACTAGGGGCTATGAGCAGTTCTTC,CASSRDPPSGTRGYEQFF
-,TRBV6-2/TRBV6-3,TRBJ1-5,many,TGTGCCAGCAGTCCCGGGAAAAACGGCAATCAGCCCCAGCATTTT,CASSPGKNGNQPQHF
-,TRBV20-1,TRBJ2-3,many,TGCAGTGCTAGAGATCTCCGAGAGGTCACAGATACGCAGTATTTT,CSARDLREVTDTQYF
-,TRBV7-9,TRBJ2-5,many,TGTGCCAGCAGCCCAGGATCCAGAGAAGAGACCCAGTACTTC,CASSPGSREETQYF
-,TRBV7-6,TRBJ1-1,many,TGTGCCAGCAGCTTAATGGGGGAGAGTAGTCCTGAAGCTTTCTTT,CASSLMGESSPEAFF
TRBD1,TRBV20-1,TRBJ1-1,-,TGCAGTGCTCAGGGGGCAGGGTCTATGAACACTGAAGATTTCTTT,CSAQGAGSMNTEDFF
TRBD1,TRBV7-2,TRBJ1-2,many,TGTGCCAGCAGCAAGAGACAGGGGGCCCTGGAGGGCTACACCTTC,CASSKRQGALEGYTF
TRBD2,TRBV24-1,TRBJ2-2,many,TGTGCCACCAGTGACGGGACTAGCGGGGGCCTCCGTAACACCGGGGAGCTGTTTTTT,CATSDGTSGGLRNTGELFF
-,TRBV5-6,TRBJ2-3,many,TGTGCCAGCAGCAAAAACAGGCGTCCTAGCACAGATACGCAGTATTTT,CASSKNRRPSTDTQYF
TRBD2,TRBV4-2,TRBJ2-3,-,TGTGCCAGCAGCCCCCGCCGGGGGGGTTCAGATACGCAGTATTTT,CASSPRRGGSDTQYF
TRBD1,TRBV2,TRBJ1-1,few,TGTGCCAGCAGTTGGGCAGGGGGCACTGAAGCTTTCTTT,CASSWAGGTEAFF
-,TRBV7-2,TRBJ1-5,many,TGTGCCAGCAGCTTATATCTCAATCAGCCCCAGCATTTT,CASSLYLNQPQHF
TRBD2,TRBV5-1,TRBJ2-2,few,TGCGCCAGCAGCCCCTTGCGGGGGGGCTTAGGCACCGGGGAGCTGTTTTTT,CASSPLRGGLGTGELFF
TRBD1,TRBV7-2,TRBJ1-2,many,TGTGCCAGCAGCTTAGCGGTGGGCCAGGGGGATGGCTACACCTTC,CASSLAVGQGDGYTF
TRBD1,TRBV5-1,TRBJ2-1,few,TGCGCCAGCAGCCTTGGAGGGACAGGGCTTCCCTACAATGAGCAGTTCTTC,CASSLGGTGLPYNEQFF
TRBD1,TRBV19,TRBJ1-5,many,TGTGCCAGCAGGACAGGGGGGGACCTGGAGCCCCAGCATTTT,CASRTGGDLEPQHF
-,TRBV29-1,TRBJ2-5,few,TGCAGCGTTGCGTCAGGAGAAGAGACCCAGTACTTC,CSVASGEETQYF
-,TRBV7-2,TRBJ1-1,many,TGTGCCACCTCGGTGGTACTGAACACTGAAGCTTTCTTT,CATSVVLNTEAFF
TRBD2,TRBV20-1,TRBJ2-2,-,TGCAGTGGCAGGGGAGAGCGGGGGCGGACCGGGGAGCTGTTTTTT,CSGRGERGRTGELFF
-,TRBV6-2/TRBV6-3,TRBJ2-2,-,TGTGCCAGCAGTTTCTATAACACCGGGGAGCTGTTTTTT,CASSFYNTGELFF
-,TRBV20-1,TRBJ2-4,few,TGCAGTGCTAGCGGAGCCAAAAACATTCAGTACTTC,CSASGAKNIQYF
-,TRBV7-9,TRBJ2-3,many,TGTGCCAGCAGCTTAAAGGTGGCAGATACGCAGTATTTT,CASSLKVADTQYF
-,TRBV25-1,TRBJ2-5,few,TGTGCCAGGGGGGGATCCCCTTGGCAAGAGACCCAGTACTTC,CARGGSPWQETQYF
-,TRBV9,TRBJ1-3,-,TGTGCCAGCAGCGTAGACCTGGGACCAAACACCATATATTTT,CASSVDLGPNTIYF
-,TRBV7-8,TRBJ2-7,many,TGTGCCAGCAGCTTACAGGAGACTTACGAGCAGTACTTC,CASSLQETYEQYF
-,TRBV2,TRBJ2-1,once,TGTGCCAGCAGTGTCCAGGGGGGGAATGAGCAGTTCTTC,CASSVQGGNEQFF
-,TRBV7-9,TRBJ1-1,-,TGTGCCAGCAGCGCCGGACAGATAAACACTGAAGCTTTCTTT,CASSAGQINTEAFF
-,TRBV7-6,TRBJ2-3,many,TGTGCCAGCAGCTCCCGGGCGGGGCCCACAGATACGCAGTATTTT,CASSSRAGPTDTQYF
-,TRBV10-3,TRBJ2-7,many,TGTGCCATCAGTCCAGGGCTTCGGTACGAGCAGTACTTC,CAISPGLRYEQYF
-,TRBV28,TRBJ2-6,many,TGTGCCAGCAGTGGGGGGGGGCGTATAACTGGGGCCAACGTCCTGACTTTC,CASSGGGRITGANVLTF
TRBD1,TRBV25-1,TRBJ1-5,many,TGTGCCAGTGGGCAGGGGGACCAGCCCCAGCATTTT,CASGQGDQPQHF
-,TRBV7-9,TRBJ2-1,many,TGTGCCAGCAGCCTTCCGGGGGCCTCCTACAATGAGCAGTTCTTC,CASSLPGASYNEQFF
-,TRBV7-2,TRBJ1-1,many,TGTGCCAGCAGCTCCAGGGGCACTGAAGCTTTCTTT,CASSSRGTEAFF
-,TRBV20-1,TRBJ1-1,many,TGCAGTGCTTCGGGACTCATGAACACTGAAGCTTTCTTT,CSASGLMNTEAFF
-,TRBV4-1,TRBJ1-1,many,TGCGCCAGCAGCCACCGAGGGGAAAACACTGAAGCTTTCTTT,CASSHRGENTEAFF
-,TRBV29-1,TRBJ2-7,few,TGCAGCGTTGTAATCGGGGGACCCTATCCCCACGAGCAGTACTTC,CSVVIGGPYPHEQYF
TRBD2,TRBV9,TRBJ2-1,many,TGTGCCAGCAGCGCCGGACTAGGTGCCCACAATGAGCAGTTCTTC,CASSAGLGAHNEQFF
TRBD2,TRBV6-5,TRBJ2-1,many,TGTGCCAGCACTCTCGCGACTAGCGGGGGGGCCTGGGAGCAGTTCTTC,CASTLATSGGAWEQFF
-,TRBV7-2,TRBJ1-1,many,TGTGCCAGCAGCTCTCGTTATGGGCAGCTGAACACTGAAGCTTTCTTT,CASSSRYGQLNTEAFF
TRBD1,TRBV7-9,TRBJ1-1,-,TGTGCCAGCAGCCCCCGAGGACAGGGCCATGAAGCTTTCTTT,CASSPRGQGHEAFF
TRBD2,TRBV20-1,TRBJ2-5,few,TGCAGTGCCCGAAGGATAGCGGGGGGGCCTAGAGAGACCCAGTACTTC,CSARRIAGGPRETQYF
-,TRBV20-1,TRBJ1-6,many,TGCAGTGCAACCGGGACGTATAATTCACCCCTCCACTTT,CSATGTYNSPLHF
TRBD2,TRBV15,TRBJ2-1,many,TGTGCCACCAGCAGAGATTCCGCGGGGGGGTACAATGAGCAGTTCTTC,CATSRDSAGGYNEQFF
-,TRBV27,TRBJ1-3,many,TGTGCCAGCAGTTTACTTCCCTCTGGAAACACCATATATTTT,CASSLLPSGNTIYF
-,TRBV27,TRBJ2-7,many,TGTGCCAGGTACTCCGGGACTGATCTTTCCTACGAGCAGTACTTC,CARYSGTDLSYEQYF
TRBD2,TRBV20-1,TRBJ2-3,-,TGCAGTGCTAGAGATCCAAATAGCGGGGCCACAGATACGCAGTATTTT,CSARDPNSGATDTQYF